These T cell receptor beta chains were read from a single sample in a study of post-analysis software for immune sequencing data. TCRdb called the PCR reads again in MiXCR, with one record for every CDR3 protein. The table has about 200,000 distinct CDR3 sequences, approximately 30% seen once. Sample: blood. The receptors come from a girl aged 2-17 years with multiple sclerosis. Both conserved end residues are part of each CDR3. D genes are given only for firm matches. Not all rows give a size; the values are once, few, many and, for expanded clones, a class.

size	length	D	V	J	CDR3	DNA
few	16	TRBD2	TRBV7-2	TRBJ2-3	CASSYRAGVSTDTQYF	TGTGCCAGCAGCTACAGAGCGGGAGTGAGTACAGATACGCAGTATTTT
many	9	NA	TRBV29-1	TRBJ2-1	CSVSDEQFF	TGCAGCGTTTCGGATGAGCAGTTCTTC
NA	15	NA	TRBV2	TRBJ2-7	CASSPTLGGLYEQYF	TGTGCCAGCAGCCCCACCCTCGGGGGACTCTACGAGCAGTACTTC
NA	16	NA	TRBV5-8	TRBJ1-2	CASSLASDRPNYGYTF	TGTGCCAGCAGCTTGGCTTCGGACCGCCCTAACTATGGCTACACCTTC
NA	14	TRBD2	TRBV7-2	TRBJ2-5	CASSAGLAEETQYF	TGTGCCAGCAGTGCGGGACTAGCGGAAGAGACCCAGTACTTC
NA	15	NA	TRBV2	TRBJ1-5	CASSELGQGGQPQHF	TGTGCCAGCAGTGAATTAGGGCAGGGAGGTCAGCCCCAGCATTTT
NA	16	NA	TRBV7-2	TRBJ2-1	CASSLALSSSYNEQFF	TGTGCCAGCAGCTTAGCTCTATCTAGCTCCTACAATGAGCAGTTCTTC
NA	13	NA	TRBV20-1	TRBJ2-3	CSAVPGGTDTQYF	TGCAGTGCTGTTCCCGGGGGCACAGATACGCAGTATTTT
few	16	NA	TRBV4-2	TRBJ2-7	CASSQDTVAEAYEQYF	TGTGCCAGCAGCCAAGATACCGTAGCCGAGGCCTACGAGCAGTACTTC
few	14	NA	TRBV3-1	TRBJ1-2	CASSQAPGFYGYTF	TGTGCCAGCAGCCAAGCGCCAGGGTTCTATGGCTACACCTTC
NA	14	TRBD1	TRBV5-1	TRBJ1-1	CASRVGTANTEAFF	TGCGCCAGCAGAGTCGGGACAGCGAACACTGAAGCTTTCTTT
NA	15	NA	TRBV27	TRBJ2-3	CASSPRSGYTDTQYF	TGTGCCAGCAGTCCCCGGAGCGGCTACACAGATACGCAGTATTTT